Below, 5 T cell receptor beta chains from the same sample are listed, as sequenced in a study of T cell repertoires in cytomegalovirus infection. TCRdb called the reads again in MiXCR, with one record for every CDR3 protein. The table records 450,000 to 600,000 distinct CDR3 sequences, over 9% of them present only once. Sequenced input: PBMCs. The source of these receptors is a human donor in good health (CMV status not recorded). Some clones in this sample may be carry-over from other donors' samples.

The genes are TRBV7-7 and TRBJ2-5; D perhaps matches TRBD2 (7 bases). The CDR3 extends over 15 amino acids. The V end was cut by 0 bases, the J end by 5 bases, with 13 bases between. Looked up from germline, CDR1 is SSHAT and CDR2 is FNYEAQ (reference sequence). CDR3 nucleotide sequence: TGTGCCAGCAGCTTAGCTGGGGGGGCCGAGGAGACCCAGTACTTC. This codes for CASSLAGGAEETQYF.

This clonotype was counted between two and nine times. The chain is built from TRBV20-1 and TRBJ2-7; 7 nucleotides match TRBD2. V trimming: 5 bases; J trimming: 5 bases; junction bases outside the gene matches: 9. CDR1 and CDR2 (germline): DFQATT, SNEGSKA (reference sequence). This CDR3 is 13 amino acids long. The CDR3 reads CSAAGVPGNEQYF. CDR3 bases: TGCAGTGCTGCGGGAGTCCCTGGGAACGAGCAGTACTTC.

V usage is TRBV29-1 and J usage is TRBJ1-2; D may be TRBD1 (5 bases). Germline V gene data show CDR1 as SQVTM and CDR2 as ANQGSEA. This CDR3 has 15 residues. V gave up 7 bases and J gave up 2 bases, with 20 bases separating them. The CDR3 loop is CSARDGRAANYGYTF. CDR3 nucleotide sequence: TGCAGCGCAAGGGACGGCCGCGCGGCGAACTATGGCTACACCTTC.

This clonotype was picked up many times. One junction end disagrees with the germline gene, perhaps due to a read error. The J gene is TRBJ2-3, the V gene TRBV5-1; D remains unclear. From germline, CDR1 is SGHRS and CDR2 YFSETQ. This CDR3 region has 14 residues. The CDR3 DNA is TGTGCCAGCAGCTTCAGTGGTAGCACAGATACGCAGTATTTT. This encodes CASSFSGSTDTQYF.

A few counts support this clonotype. V and J are TRBV6-5 and TRBJ2-4; D not certain. V lost 0 bases, J lost 0 bases, and 9 bases lay in between. The germline V gene has CDR1 MNHEY and CDR2 SVGAGI. The CDR3 is 16 residues long. The CDR3 loop reads CASSYSPTPAKNIQYF. CDR3 bases: TGTGCCAGCAGTTACTCCCCGACCCCAGCCAAAAACATTCAGTACTTC.